Sequencing of this T cell receptor beta chain was carried out in a study of blood T cells in healthy people across ages. Ten milliliters was the volume of peripheral blood drawn from each donor. At least 6.5 million PBMCs were isolated per sample. Study results and limitations: Naive T cell percentage by flow cytometry tracked strongly with beta diversity. Naive CD4+ cell counts and diversity both ran higher in long-lived than in aged donors.

Combining a sample-barcoded 5' primer with a J-beta primer mix, a second PCR ran for 7 to 11 cycles. TCRdb re-called the 5' RACE reads through MiXCR, storing one row per CDR3 protein. The sample has approximately 2,000,000 distinct CDR3 sequences; approximately 40% are singletons. This clonotype was seen only a few times. What it binds is unknown. This receptor was obtained from a human donor in good health. What was sequenced was blood.

The chain's CDR3 is CAISVDGPYGYTF. The CDR3 DNA reads as TGTGCCATCAGTGTAGACGGACCCTATGGCTACACCTTC. The chain couples TRBV10-3 to TRBJ1-2; no firm D call. The CDR3 runs to 13 residues. Trimming cost V 4 bases and J 4 bases, with 10 bases left between them. Germline assignment: CDR1 ENHRY and CDR2 SYGVKD.